The table lists the clone carrying this T cell receptor (beta chain) with many counts. The antigen remains unidentified. This CDR3 spans 17 amino acids. V lost 4 bases, J lost 3 bases, and 21 bases lay in between. CDR1 is SGHTS and CDR2 is YDEGEE in the germline V gene. The data originate from a study of T cells in Graves' hyperthyroidism and ophthalmopathy. Whole-study context: Peripheral blood was taken when the disease was first diagnosed, before any treatment began. Study observations and caveats: Ophthalmopathy was separated from stable hyperthyroidism by a 13 V-J model.

From RNA transcripts, TCR beta CDR3 regions were amplified. The HTBI set primed first-round TCR CDR3 RT-PCR. From the multiplex PCR reads, TCRdb called clonotypes with MiXCR, one entry per CDR3 protein. The sample records hundreds of thousands of distinct CDR3 sequences, around 16% being singletons. This receptor was identified in a woman aged 18-29 years with Graves' hyperthyroidism. Sequenced: blood. V gene TRBV5-8 combines with J gene TRBJ2-3, with D perhaps matching TRBD2 (5 bases). CDR3 nucleotide sequence: TGTGCCAGCAGCCTAGCCGTCGAGTACCTGGGGACAGATACGCAGTATTTT. It is translated as CASSLAVEYLGTDTQYF.